This TCR beta chain was profiled in a study of shared clonotypes between healthy human individuals. Points from the study as a whole: The represented genetic and exposure-history diversity was limited by the small number of donors.

TCRdb's copy holds only in-frame clones and misses some; the assay was immunoSEQ multiplex PCR. The sample includes around 1 million clones, over 60% of them seen just once. V lost 0 bases to trimming and J lost 11 bases, with 16 bases between them. Germline assignment: CDR1 GTSNPN and CDR2 SVGIG (reference sequence). The CDR3 is 14 amino acids. This clone was counted ten times or more. Its antigen is as yet unknown. The V gene is TRBV30, the J gene TRBJ1-4; maybe TRBD1 (5 bases). The sequence was obtained from a man younger than 30 in good health. Input material: memory CD4+ T cells sorted from blood. Subset denoted: CD45RA-negative fraction. CDR3 sequence reads: CAWSVGMGPRKLFF. The CDR3 DNA reads TGTGCCTGGAGTGTTGGTATGGGGCCGAGGAAACTGTTTTTT. Drawing the rest from reference TRBV30 and TRBJ1-4, the complete variable domain is SQTIHQWPATLVQPVGSPLSLECTVEGTSNPNLYWYRQAAGRGLQLLFYSVGIGQISSEVPQNLSASRPQDRQFILSSKKLLLSDSGFYLCAWSVGMGPRKLFFGSGTQLSVL.